Below, 6 T cell receptor beta chains from the same sample are listed, as sequenced in a study of long-term antiretroviral therapy in people with HIV. Sequencing used immunoSEQ v3.0 at survey level. Only in-frame clones appear in the TCRdb table, and some are missing; sequencing was by immunoSEQ multiplex PCR. Among 15,000 to 20,000 clones listed, about four fifths were seen once. Sequenced material: unsorted PBMCs, taken 0.6 years after starting antiretroviral therapy. The receptors originated from a woman aged 18-29 years with HIV.

V is TRBV19 and J is TRBJ1-1, with D possibly matching TRBD1 (5 bases). V was shortened by 3 bases and J by 5 bases, with 16 bases between the two germline ends. The CDR3 has 15 residues. Per the germline V gene, CDR1 is LNHDA and CDR2 is SQIVND (reference sequence). The CDR3 spells CASSIFGQGGTEAFF. In nucleotides, the CDR3 is TGTGCCAGTAGTATTTTTGGTCAGGGAGGGACTGAAGCTTTCTTT.

The rearrangement uses TRBV9 and TRBJ2-2; no clear D. The CDR3 runs 13 residues. V lost 0 bases and J lost 8, with 8 bases in between. Germline V CDR1 and CDR2: SGDLS, YYNGEE. CDR3 in amino acids: CASSVDARGELFF. As DNA, the CDR3 is TGTGCCAGCAGCGTAGACGCTCGGGGGGAGCTGTTTTTT.

The genes are TRBV10-2 and TRBJ1-1; TRBD1 aligns across 7 bases. CDR1 is WSHSY, CDR2 SAAADI, per germline. This CDR3 has 14 amino acids. V was clipped by 2 bases and J by 5 bases; unmatched bases: 5. The CDR3 DNA reads as TGCGCCAGCAGTGAGGGAGGGGGCCGGACTGAAGCTTTCTTT. Translating gives CASSEGGGRTEAFF.

The rearrangement links TRBV28 to TRBJ2-1; D perhaps matches TRBD2 (6 bases). This CDR3 has 14 amino acids. V was cut by 7 bases and J by 4 bases, with 14 bases left in between. Germline V gene data show CDR1 as MDHEN and CDR2 as SYDVKM. CDR3 residues: CASTPSGTYNEQFF. In nucleotides, the CDR3 is TGTGCCAGCACCCCATCCGGGACTTACAATGAGCAGTTCTTC.

The V gene is TRBV7-2, the J gene TRBJ1-6; perhaps TRBD1 as D (6 bases). This CDR3 has 15 amino acids. Germline V gene lookup returns CDR1 SGHTA and CDR2 FQGNSA. The V gene lost 5 bases and the J gene lost 11 bases, with 19 bases spanning the gap. The CDR3 sequence: CASSRGQLSSAPLHF. For the CDR3, the DNA is TGTGCCAGCAGCAGAGGACAGCTTTCTTCCGCACCCCTCCACTTT.

This rearrangement joins TRBV27 to TRBJ2-7, with TRBD1 matching over 7 bases. The CDR3 spans 13 residues. With 6 bases clipped from V and 3 bases from J, the junction kept 5 bases outside the gene matches. Per the germline V gene, CDR1 is MNHEY and CDR2 is SMNVEV (reference sequence). Written as DNA, the CDR3 is TGTGCCAGCAGCCGCGGACAGGTCTACGAGCAGTACTTC. Translation gives CASSRGQVYEQYF.